This is a list of T cell receptor beta chains from one sample in a study of blood T cell repertoires in COVID-19. The table came from immunoSEQ multiplex PCR; TCRdb's copy has only in-frame clones and leaves some out. Among around 160,000 clones, approximately 90% were seen once, and the ten largest hold 1% to 1.5%. Sequenced material: PBMCs or T cells enriched from blood (not recorded which). All receptors come from a woman younger than 45 with acute COVID-19. The conserved cysteine and the conserved F or W are not part of the CDR3 here. The D gene is left open where the match is weak. Size is stated for part of the rows, as once, few or many counts, or as a class when the clone is expanded.

CDR3	D	size	J	V
SASALAGFSGANVLT	TRBD2	NA	TRBJ2-6	TRBV20-1
ASGTRGFYGYT	TRBD1	once	TRBJ1-2	TRBV19
AISGGLAGENEQF	TRBD2	NA	TRBJ2-1	TRBV10-3
ASSPGGSYEQY	TRBD2	NA	TRBJ2-7	TRBV7-9
ATNPGLGTFTDTQY	TRBD2	NA	TRBJ2-3	TRBV15
ASRGQGPDTQY	NA	NA	TRBJ2-3	TRBV3-1/TRBV3-2
ASSHPGSGSRTGELF	TRBD2	NA	TRBJ2-2	TRBV7-2
ASSLPQDYGYT	NA	NA	TRBJ1-2	TRBV28
ASSPKDRPLH	NA	NA	TRBJ1-6	TRBV6-6
ASSLGLPGNTIY	NA	once	TRBJ1-3	TRBV13
ASSLSGTSGRSQQF	TRBD2	NA	TRBJ2-1	TRBV27
ASSLGKGDYQPQH	NA	NA	TRBJ1-5	TRBV7-2
ASSLFGQGSTPQH	NA	NA	TRBJ1-5	TRBV5-6
ASSLEKEFSGNTIY	NA	NA	TRBJ1-3	TRBV18
ASSLDPGQAMNTEAF	TRBD1	NA	TRBJ1-1	TRBV7-2
ASSLVAGDTEAF	NA	NA	TRBJ1-1	TRBV7-2
AISTGLAGLEQY	TRBD2	NA	TRBJ2-7	TRBV10-3
ASSQEAGTRYEQY	NA	NA	TRBJ2-7	TRBV3-1/TRBV3-2
ASSLDSGTGSYEQY	TRBD1	NA	TRBJ2-7	TRBV28
ASSLGEVYEQY	NA	few	TRBJ2-7	TRBV5-5
ASSRDRGSNQPQH	TRBD1	once	TRBJ1-5	TRBV2
ASSIDLETLQYEQY	NA	NA	TRBJ2-7	TRBV19
ASSSWSSYNEQF	NA	once	TRBJ2-1	TRBV27
ASSPPVPGGDNGYT	TRBD1	NA	TRBJ1-2	TRBV18
SVKDTGEYGYT	TRBD1	NA	TRBJ1-2	TRBV29-1
ASSRLAGARDEQF	TRBD2	NA	TRBJ2-1	TRBV27
ATTVSYNSPLH	NA	NA	TRBJ1-6	TRBV2
ASSAEMRGTEAF	NA	NA	TRBJ1-1	TRBV9
ASSGDSSSTDTQY	NA	NA	TRBJ2-3	TRBV28
ASSPKLAGGPKETQY	TRBD2	once	TRBJ2-5	TRBV7-2
AYQSWDRAYEQY	TRBD1	few	TRBJ2-7	TRBV30
ASSRYYGQGGSQETQY	TRBD1	NA	TRBJ2-5	TRBV4-1
ASSLKTGPAFPYEQY	TRBD1	NA	TRBJ2-7	TRBV7-9
ASSPCLTLASTDTQY	NA	NA	TRBJ2-3	TRBV10-1
ASSLAGDKVF	NA	NA	TRBJ2-2	TRBV5-1
ASSHRSYGYT	NA	NA	TRBJ1-2	TRBV23-1